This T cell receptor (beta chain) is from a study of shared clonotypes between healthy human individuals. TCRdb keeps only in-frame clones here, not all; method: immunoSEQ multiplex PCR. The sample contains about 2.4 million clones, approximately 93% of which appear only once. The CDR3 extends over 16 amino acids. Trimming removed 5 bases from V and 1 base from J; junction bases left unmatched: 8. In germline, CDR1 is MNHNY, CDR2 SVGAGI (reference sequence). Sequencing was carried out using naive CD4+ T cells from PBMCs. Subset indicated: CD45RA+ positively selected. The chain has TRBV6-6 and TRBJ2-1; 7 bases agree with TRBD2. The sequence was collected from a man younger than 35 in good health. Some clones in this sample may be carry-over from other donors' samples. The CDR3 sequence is CASSPRGVPSYNEQFF. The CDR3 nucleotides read TGTGCCAGCAGTCCCCGGGGGGTCCCTTCCTACAATGAGCAGTTCTTC.